Each of the 8 T cell receptor beta chains below was sequenced from the same sample in a study of blood T cell repertoires in COVID-19 (dated by TCRdb to 2020 to 2021). The library came from the immunoSEQ multiplex PCR assay. Here the immuneACCESS table is served through TCRdb, limited to in-frame sequences with V and J called. Missing clones are a known gap in these copies; in checked studies unresolved V genes cover under half, and the rest lacks a known reason. In this sample the table shows around 200,000 clones, 86% of which occur a single time. The top ten clonotypes cover about 2.2% of the sample. The sequenced material came from peripheral blood. Receptors originate from a woman aged 50 to 60 with acute or convalescent COVID-19.

The chain carries TRBV7-8 and TRBJ2-3; 9 bases agree with TRBD2. The CDR3 runs to 15 residues. The ends lost 5 bases at V and 1 base at J; junction bases unmatched: 4. Germline V gene sequence: CDR1 SGHVS, CDR2 FQNEAQ. This CDR3 reads CASSPRTSGTDTQYF. Written as DNA, the CDR3 is TGTGCCAGCAGCCCTAGGACTAGCGGCACAGATACGCAGTATTTT.

The rearrangement uses TRBV6-1 and TRBJ1-2; TRBD1 agrees at 7 bases. The germline V gene encodes CDR1 MNHNS and CDR2 SASEGT. With 2 bases clipped from V and 4 bases from J, the junction kept 10 bases outside the gene matches. The CDR3 spans 16 residues. CDR3 in amino acids: CASSERVAGGIYGYTF. DNA for the CDR3: TGTGCCAGCAGTGAAAGGGTCGCAGGGGGTATCTATGGCTACACCTTC.

The rearrangement joins TRBV30 to TRBJ1-2; D unclear. From germline, CDR1 is GTSNPN and CDR2 SVGIG (reference sequence). The CDR3 extends over 15 amino acids. Between the trimmed V and J ends, which lost 2 bases and 8 bases, there was a span of 21 bases. CDR3 DNA sequence: TGTGCCTGGAGTCACACGATCGTGAGGGCGGAAGGCTACACCTTC. This sequence encodes CAWSHTIVRAEGYTF.

This chain joins TRBV10-3 and TRBJ2-1; 7 bases match TRBD1. The germline V gene encodes CDR1 ENHRY and CDR2 SYGVKD. This CDR3 has 12 residues. J gave up 6 bases and V 10 bases, and 6 bases lay outside the gene matches. This CDR3 reads CATTGVGNEQFF. CDR3 DNA: TGTGCCACCACAGGGGTCGGCAATGAGCAGTTCTTC.

The rearrangement uses TRBV29-1 and TRBJ2-1, with D tentatively TRBD1 (7 bases). Germline CDR1 is SQVTM and CDR2 is ANQGSEA. The CDR3 has 17 residues. The V gene lost 5 bases and the J gene lost 1 base, with 21 bases spanning the gap. The DNA of the CDR3 is TGCAGCGTTCCGGGGGCAGGGGGTGAAGGGTCCTACAATGAGCAGTTCTTC. Its protein product is CSVPGAGGEGSYNEQFF.

CDR3 nucleotides: TGTGCCAGCAGCTTAGGTACAGGGGAAAAGAGTGGCTACACCTTC. It translates to CASSLGTGEKSGYTF. The chain recombines TRBV7-9 with TRBJ1-2; 7 bases match TRBD1. CDR3 length: 15 amino acids. Germline trimming cut 1 base from V and 7 bases from J; bases unmatched to any gene: 9. Germline V gene sequence: CDR1 SEHNR, CDR2 FQNEAQ (reference sequence). Together with reference TRBV7-9 and TRBJ1-2, the CDR3 gives the full variable domain: DTGVSQNPRHKITKRGQNVTFRCDPISEHNRLYWYRQTLGQGPEFLTYFQNEAQLEKSRLLSDRFSAERPKGSFSTLEIQRTEQGDSAMYLCASSLGTGEKSGYTFGSGTRLTVV.

The rearrangement links TRBV4-2 to TRBJ1-3; D unclear. There are 17 residues in the CDR3. With 0 bases removed from V and 0 bases from J, the gap between germline ends came to 12 bases. Germline V gene lookup returns CDR1 LGHNA and CDR2 YNFKEQ. This CDR3 is CASSQDITGFSGNTIYF. CDR3 nucleotides: TGTGCCAGCAGCCAAGATATTACGGGATTCTCTGGAAACACCATATATTTT.

This rearrangement joins TRBV10-2 to TRBJ2-1, with TRBD1 matching over 10 bases. The V gene's germline CDR1 is WSHSY and CDR2 SAAADI. The CDR3 length is 15 residues. Trimming removed 3 bases from V and 3 bases from J; junction bases left unmatched: 2. For the CDR3, the DNA is TGCGCCAGCAGTGATTGGACAGGGGGCTACAATGAGCAGTTCTTC. It is translated as CASSDWTGGYNEQFF.